These 13 T cell receptor beta chains were sequenced from one sample in a study of post-analysis software for immune sequencing data (dated by TCRdb to 2014 to 2015). What the work shows at the level of the full study, not this receptor alone: Patients showed significantly higher frequencies than controls for a handful of TRBV segments, among them TRBV5-6, TRBV5-1 and TRBV20-1.

Libraries were built with PCR. The reads were generated on an Illumina HiSeq 2500. To reduce PCR and sequencing biases, unique molecular identifiers were built into the TCR beta cDNA libraries. Starting from the raw public reads, TCRdb applied fastp trimming at Q25, assembled clones with MiXCR and retained in-frame beta chains. Rows are unified per CDR3 protein, each entry keeping the most common DNA and genes. The sample table holds roughly 730,000 distinct CDR3 sequences, of which about 32% were seen once. Of the sample, approximately 0.6% is held by the ten largest clones. Which antigens these TCRs recognize remains unknown. Source material: blood. The receptors derive from a girl aged 10-17 years with multiple sclerosis.

This chain links TRBV4-1 with TRBJ2-7; 8 nucleotides align to TRBD1. Germline V lookup: CDR1 MGHRA, CDR2 YSYEKL. This CDR3 has 13 residues. V gave up 3 bases and J gave up 3 bases; unmatched junction bases: 1. CDR3 bases: TGCGCCAGCAGCCACGGGACAGGCTACGAGCAGTACTTC. It is translated as CASSHGTGYEQYF.

Concerning this clonotype itself: This could be a read error, since a much larger clone is one nucleotide away. The chain employs TRBV7-8 and TRBJ2-5; D is possibly TRBD1 (6 bases). CDR1 SGHVS and CDR2 FQNEAQ come from the germline V gene. The CDR3 is 14 residues long. With 4 bases removed from V and 10 bases from J, the gap between germline ends came to 19 bases. In nucleotides, the CDR3 is TGTGCCAGCAGCTGGGGCGAACCCAAGGGGGACCAGTACTTC. Its translation: CASSWGEPKGDQYF.

This chain links TRBV24-1 with TRBJ1-1; the D gene is possibly TRBD1 (5 bases). This CDR3 is 14 amino acids long. Trimming removed 9 bases from V and 6 bases from J, with 19 bases in between. From germline, CDR1 is KGHDR and CDR2 SFDVKD. The CDR3 bases are TGTGCCACCTCCGGAGCTGGGAGAGGGGCTGAAGCTTTCTTT. This codes for CATSGAGRGAEAFF.

The chain carries TRBV9 and TRBJ1-6, with D possibly matching TRBD1 (6 bases). Trimming shortened V by 2 bases and J by 9 bases, and 12 bases separated the two germline ends. From germline, CDR1 is SGDLS and CDR2 YYNGEE. The CDR3 loop spans 14 amino acids. CDR3 amino acids: CASSVSGVSSPLHF. The CDR3 DNA reads as TGTGCCAGCAGCGTGTCAGGGGTCAGTTCACCCCTCCACTTT.

This chain connects TRBV5-5 to TRBJ1-5, with D uncertain. The CDR3 contains 14 residues. V lost 0 bases and J 9 bases, leaving 13 bases between the germline ends. CDR1 and CDR2 (germline): SGHKS, YYEKEE (reference sequence). CDR3 residues: CASSLAPGYGPQHF. DNA of the CDR3: TGTGCCAGCAGCTTGGCCCCGGGGTATGGGCCCCAGCATTTT.

V and J are TRBV5-1 and TRBJ2-3, with 10 bases matching TRBD2. CDR3 size: 15 residues. V was pared by 5 bases and J by 9 bases, with 12 bases of the junction left unmatched. Germline loops: CDR1 SGHRS, CDR2 YFSETQ. CDR3 DNA: TGCGCCAGCAGTAACAGCGGGGGGGGATCAGGGACGCAGTATTTT. The encoded protein is CASSNSGGGSGTQYF.

The chain carries TRBV12-3 or TRBV12-4 and TRBJ1-1; D is ambiguous. V lost 6 bases and J 7 bases, leaving 15 bases between the germline ends. CDR3 length: 13 residues. The CDR3 sequence: CASSPQRIGEAFF. The CDR3, as DNA: TGTGCCAGCAGCCCCCAGAGGATAGGTGAAGCTTTCTTT.

This clonotype turned up a few times. The DNA for the CDR3 is TGTGCCAGCAGTTTAAGGGGGGAGCGTCAGCCCCAGCATTTT. Its translation: CASSLRGERQPQHF. The V call is TRBV12-3 or TRBV12-4, the J call TRBJ1-5; D may be TRBD1 (6 bases). The CDR3 extends over 14 amino acids. Trimming stripped 2 bases from V and 6 bases from J, with 11 bases between.

As concerns this clonotype: At one of its ends the junction is not consistent with the germline gene, which may arise from a read error. V gene TRBV4-3 combines with J gene TRBJ2-3, with 11 bases fitting TRBD2. There are 21 residues in the CDR3. Germline V lookup: CDR1 LGHNA, CDR2 YSLEER. CDR3 bases: TGCGCCAGCAGCCCTAGGGGGAGACTAGCGGGACCGATTGAGAACACAGATGCGCAGTATTTT. Amino acid sequence: CASSPRGRLAGPIENTDAQYF.

This clonotype was counted only a few times. The gene calls are TRBV7-2 and TRBJ2-7, with D perhaps given as TRBD1 or TRBD2 (6 bases each). Germline V gene lookup returns CDR1 SGHTA and CDR2 FQGNSA. V was pared by 6 bases and J by 7 bases, with 16 bases between. This CDR3 is built from 13 residues. The CDR3 spells CASSPWGAGEQYF. CDR3 sequence (DNA): TGTGCCAGCAGTCCCTGGGGGGCGGGGGAGCAGTACTTC.

In DNA form, the CDR3 reads TGTGCCATCAGTGAGTCACCCATCCGCGAGGTGGCAGATACGCAGTATTTT. Translating gives CAISESPIREVADTQYF. The chain recombines TRBV10-3 with TRBJ2-3, with no clear D. This CDR3 comprises 17 residues. The germline V gene encodes CDR1 ENHRY and CDR2 SYGVKD. Trimming removed 0 bases at V and 4 bases at J, with 17 bases between.

This chain connects TRBV19 to TRBJ2-1; D remains unclear. The V gene lost 3 bases and the J gene lost 4 bases, with 7 bases spanning the gap. The CDR3 contains 13 residues. Per the germline V gene, CDR1 is LNHDA and CDR2 is SQIVND (reference sequence). The CDR3 protein is CASSIFRYNEQFF. Here the CDR3 DNA reads TGTGCCAGTAGTATTTTCCGTTACAATGAGCAGTTCTTC.

The chain has TRBV9 and TRBJ2-4; D possibly corresponds to TRBD2 (6 bases). V was trimmed by 4 bases and J by 6 bases, leaving 11 bases between them. Germline V gene sequence: CDR1 SGDLS, CDR2 YYNGEE. CDR3 length: 13 amino acids. CDR3 residues: CASSPGERNIQYF. The CDR3 DNA follows: TGTGCCAGCAGCCCGGGAGAAAGAAACATTCAGTACTTC.